The 26 T cell receptor beta chains listed next were all sequenced from one sample in a study of T cell responses to AZD1222 COVID-19 vaccine. Using immunoSEQ multiplex PCR, the repertoire was profiled, and TCRdb retains in-frame clones only, with some absent. The table shows about 79,000 clones, with around 82% occurring only once. The specimen comprised peripheral blood, sampled on day 0 of AZD1222 vaccination. The receptors shown here come from an adult in good health.

The rearrangement uses TRBV19 and TRBJ1-5, with unresolved D. The CDR3 covers 12 residues. Germline CDR1 reads LNHDA; CDR2 reads SQIVND (reference sequence). Trimming left V 9 bases short and J 4 bases short, with 10 bases between. The CDR3 spells CASSPANQPQHF. Here the CDR3 DNA reads TGTGCCAGCAGTCCAGCGAATCAGCCCCAGCATTTT.

This clone occurred a few times. The V gene is TRBV11-2, the J gene TRBJ1-2; 7 positions match TRBD1. CDR1 and CDR2 (germline): SGHAT, FQNNGV. Trimming at V came to 5 bases and at J to 4 bases, leaving 10 bases not matched to a gene. The CDR3 covers 15 residues. The CDR3 here is CASSPQAGGLYGYTF. DNA of the CDR3: TGTGCCAGCAGCCCTCAAGCAGGGGGACTCTATGGCTACACCTTC.

This rearrangement joins TRBV5-8 to TRBJ2-7; weak D call: TRBD2 (5 bases). The V end lost 6 bases, the J end lost 1 base, and 11 bases lay between the germline ends. CDR1 and CDR2 from the germline V gene are SGHTS and YDEGEE. The CDR3 consists of 13 residues. CDR3 nucleotides: TGTGCCAGCAACCCGGGGTTTTCCTACGAGCAGTACTTC. Its translation: CASNPGFSYEQYF.

This clone was seen only once. This chain joins TRBV5-6 and TRBJ1-2; 7 bases map to TRBD1. The CDR3 sequence is 15 residues long. The V gene's germline CDR1 is SGHDT and CDR2 YYEEEE. Trimming removed 0 bases from V and 5 bases from J; junction bases left unmatched: 7. For the CDR3, the DNA is TGTGCCAGCAGCTTGGAACCCACAGGGGAGTATGGCTACACCTTC. It encodes CASSLEPTGEYGYTF.

The chain uses TRBV5-1 and TRBJ1-2; D is uncertain. Germline CDR1 SGHRS, CDR2 YFSETQ. The CDR3 runs to 11 residues. Trimming cost V 3 bases and J 14 bases, with 14 bases left between them. The CDR3 is CASSSEAVITF. The CDR3, as DNA: TGCGCCAGCAGCTCTGAGGCCGTGATAACCTTC.

The table lists this clone with a count of one. The chain links TRBV20-1 to TRBJ2-1, with 11 bases identical to TRBD2. Germline assignment: CDR1 DFQATT and CDR2 SNEGSKA (reference sequence). J gave up 7 bases and V 5 bases, and 13 bases lay outside the gene matches. This CDR3 spans 16 amino acids. The CDR3 DNA is TGCAGTGCTGGTGATAGCGGGAGGGCCCGGAGAAATGAGCAGTTCTTC. This translates into CSAGDSGRARRNEQFF.

The J gene is TRBJ1-2, the V gene TRBV5-5; 7 bases align to TRBD1. The CDR3 length is 15 residues. The V and J ends lost 0 bases and 2 bases, in that order; junction bases with no gene match: 4. The germline V gene encodes CDR1 SGHKS and CDR2 YYEKEE (reference sequence). The CDR3 here is CASSLGQGRNYGYTF. Here the CDR3 DNA reads TGTGCCAGCAGCTTGGGACAGGGACGAAACTATGGCTACACCTTC.

This chain joins TRBV11-2 and TRBJ1-4, with D uncertain. This CDR3 has 17 residues. Trimming shortened V by 4 bases and J by 4 bases, and 19 bases separated the two germline ends. The V gene's germline CDR1 is SGHAT and CDR2 FQNNGV. The CDR3 is CASSSSAGGTRNEKLFF. CDR3 DNA: TGTGCCAGCAGCTCTTCGGCGGGCGGAACCCGTAATGAAAAACTGTTTTTT.

V and J are TRBV3-1 (or the pseudogene TRBV3-2) and TRBJ2-3; D is ambiguous. The CDR3 spans 14 residues. Trimming took off 4 bases at V and 1 base at J, with 9 bases between the two ends. CDR1 is LGHDT, CDR2 YNNKEL, per germline (reference sequence). The CDR3 is CASSPSAGTDTQYF. The DNA of the CDR3 is TGTGCCAGCAGCCCAAGCGCAGGCACAGATACGCAGTATTTT.

V and J are TRBV19 and TRBJ1-5; D possibly corresponds to TRBD1 (5 bases). This CDR3 has 14 residues. Per germline, CDR1 LNHDA and CDR2 SQIVND (reference sequence). V was pared by 7 bases and J by 0 bases, with 10 bases between. CDR3 protein: CASNRDYSNQPQHF. The CDR3, as DNA: TGTGCCAGTAACCGGGACTATAGCAATCAGCCCCAGCATTTT.

The chain recombines TRBV29-1 with TRBJ2-1, with TRBD2 matching 7 bases. CDR3 size: 14 residues. The germline CDR1 and CDR2 sequences are SQVTM and ANQGSEA. V shed 7 bases, J shed 0 bases, and the junction held 6 bases outside the gene matches. The CDR3 region is CSEMRENSYNEQFF. The CDR3 bases are TGCAGCGAGATGCGGGAGAACTCCTACAATGAGCAGTTCTTC.

CDR3 DNA: TGTGCCAGCAGGGAAGTAGACGGGGGCCCCACTAATACGCAGTATTTT. This codes for CASREVDGGPTNTQYF. The chain couples TRBV27 to TRBJ2-3; D may be TRBD1 or TRBD2 (6 bases each). The germline gives CDR1 MNHEY, CDR2 SMNVEV (reference sequence). This CDR3 comprises 16 residues. V was pared by 6 bases and J by 7 bases, with 23 bases between.

This rearrangement joins TRBV10-2 to TRBJ1-1; no firm D call. The V and J ends lost 3 bases and 8 bases respectively, with 7 bases between them. Germline CDR1 reads WSHSY; CDR2 reads SAAADI. This CDR3 is 11 amino acids long. CDR3 sequence reads: CASSEGREAFF. The DNA of the CDR3 is TGCGCCAGCAGTGAAGGCAGAGAAGCTTTCTTT.

The rearrangement links TRBV4-1 to TRBJ1-1; D unclear. Germline CDR1 MGHRA, CDR2 YSYEKL. The CDR3 sequence is 15 residues long. V was shortened by 0 bases and J by 1 base, with 9 bases between the two germline ends. The CDR3 loop reads CASSQERLPNTEAFF. CDR3 nucleotides: TGCGCCAGCAGCCAAGAGAGACTGCCGAACACTGAAGCTTTCTTT.

This rearrangement joins TRBV6-1 to TRBJ1-5; D remains unclear. This CDR3 spans 14 amino acids. With 1 base removed from V and 0 bases from J, the gap between germline ends came to 4 bases. Germline assignment: CDR1 MNHNS and CDR2 SASEGT. CDR3 residues: CASSEGYSNQPQHF. For the CDR3, the DNA is TGTGCCAGCAGTGAAGGTTATAGCAATCAGCCCCAGCATTTT.

The chain is built from TRBV2 and TRBJ2-1; 13 bases map to TRBD2. J lost 6 bases, V lost 4 bases, and 6 bases had no gene match. The CDR3 is 16 amino acids. Germline V gene data show CDR1 as SNHLY and CDR2 as FYNNEI. In DNA, the CDR3 is TGTGCCAGCAGTGTGACTAGCGGGGGGATCGGCAATGAGCAGTTCTTC. Amino acids: CASSVTSGGIGNEQFF. Complete variable domain (other parts from reference TRBV2 and TRBJ2-1): EPEVTQTPSHQVTQMGQEVILRCVPISNHLYFYWYRQILGQKVEFLVSFYNNEISEKSEIFDDQFSVERPDGSNFTLKIRSTKLEDSAMYFCASSVTSGGIGNEQFFGPGTRLTVL.

V is TRBV5-6 and J is TRBJ2-1; possible D gene TRBD2, 5 bases. This CDR3 spans 15 amino acids. CDR1 and CDR2 from the germline V gene are SGHDT and YYEEEE. Trimming took 1 base from V and 0 from J, leaving 8 bases between them. The CDR3 nucleotides read TGTGCCAGCAGCTTGACAGCGGTCTCCTACAATGAGCAGTTCTTC. This sequence encodes CASSLTAVSYNEQFF.

V gene TRBV5-1 combines with J gene TRBJ1-4; D uncertain. Germline V gene sequence: CDR1 SGHRS, CDR2 YFSETQ. Trimming left V 0 bases short and J 7 bases short, with 13 bases between. This CDR3 comprises 15 residues. The DNA of the CDR3 is TGCGCCAGCAGCTTGGATACCTCCCCGGGTGAAAAACTGTTTTTT. This sequence encodes CASSLDTSPGEKLFF.

This clone has just a few counts. V and J are TRBV4-1 and TRBJ1-5; D is unclear. V gave up 3 bases and J gave up 0 bases, with 6 bases separating them. This CDR3 is 14 amino acids long. Germline CDR1 reads MGHRA; CDR2 reads YSYEKL. CDR3 bases: TGCGCCAGCAGCCAGGACTCTAGCAATCAGCCCCAGCATTTT. This gives the protein CASSQDSSNQPQHF.

This rearrangement joins TRBV3-1 (or the pseudogene TRBV3-2) to TRBJ1-2; unclear D gene. The length of the CDR3 is 11 residues. The ends were cut back, 5 bases at V and 7 bases at J, with 8 bases in the middle. CDR1 is LGHDT, CDR2 YNNKEL, per germline (reference sequence). The CDR3 is CASSAESGYTF. The DNA of the CDR3 is TGTGCCAGCAGCGCTGAATCTGGCTACACCTTC.

This clone appeared once. This chain connects TRBV6-5 to TRBJ1-4; weak D call: TRBD1 (6 bases). From germline, CDR1 is MNHEY and CDR2 SVGAGI. The CDR3 consists of 13 residues. With 5 bases removed from V and 11 bases from J, the gap between germline ends came to 15 bases. This chain's CDR3 is CASSPDRIGKLFF. The CDR3 DNA follows: TGTGCCAGCAGTCCAGACAGGATCGGGAAACTGTTTTTT.

This clone was found a few times. This rearrangement joins TRBV5-5 to TRBJ2-7; TRBD2 matches 15 bases. CDR1 SGHKS and CDR2 YYEKEE come from the germline V gene (reference sequence). V trimming: 3 bases; J trimming: 2 bases; junction bases outside the gene matches: 3. The CDR3 length is 16 residues. The CDR3, as DNA: TGTGCCAGCAGCTGGGGACTAGCGGGGGGTCCCTACGAGCAGTACTTC. The encoded protein is CASSWGLAGGPYEQYF.

The V call is TRBV10-1, the J call TRBJ2-1; TRBD1 is a possible D gene (7 bases). Germline V lookup: CDR1 WNHNN, CDR2 SYGVQD (reference sequence). The CDR3 totals 15 residues. Between the trimmed V and J ends, which lost 6 bases and 9 bases, there was a span of 21 bases. CDR3 loop: CASSRFRGTVGEQFF. As DNA, the CDR3 is TGCGCCAGCAGCCGTTTTCGCGGGACAGTCGGTGAGCAGTTCTTC.

The J gene is TRBJ1-1, the V gene TRBV6-6; D is possibly TRBD1 (5 bases). V was trimmed by 2 bases and J by 11 bases, leaving 18 bases between them. CDR1 is MNHNY, CDR2 SVGAGI, per germline (reference sequence). The CDR3 spans 14 residues. In DNA, the CDR3 is TGTGCCAGCAGTTACGGGAACAGGTTGGGAAGCGCTTTCTTT. Protein sequence: CASSYGNRLGSAFF.

The chain recombines TRBV7-2 with TRBJ2-4, with 7 bases aligning to TRBD1. Germline-derived CDR1 and CDR2 are SGHTA and FQGNSA. This CDR3 comprises 13 residues. Trimming cost V 6 bases and J 3 bases; bases outside gene matches: 2. CDR3 nucleotides: TGTGCCAGCAGTTGGGACAGCAAAAACATTCAGTACTTC. Amino acid sequence: CASSWDSKNIQYF.

This chain links TRBV5-4 with TRBJ2-3; D ambiguous. This CDR3 is built from 13 residues. Deletions cut 2 bases from V and 1 base from J, with 5 bases between. The V gene's germline CDR1 is SGHNT and CDR2 YYREEE (reference sequence). CDR3 DNA: TGTGCCAGCAGCTTATCGGGCACAGATACGCAGTATTTT. Translated: CASSLSGTDTQYF.